These 2 T cell receptor beta chains came from one sample sequenced in a study of blood T cell repertoires in COVID-19. TCRdb's copy holds only in-frame clones and misses some; the assay was immunoSEQ multiplex PCR. The sample has 65,000 to 90,000 clones, roughly 87% seen once; the top ten hold about 9.2%. Input material: peripheral blood. All receptors derive from a man older than 75 with acute or convalescent COVID-19.

The V call is TRBV20-1, the J call TRBJ1-1, with unresolved D. CDR1 and CDR2 from the germline V gene are DFQATT and SNEGSKA (reference sequence). This CDR3 contains 11 residues. V lost 4 bases, J lost 1 base, and 4 bases lay in between. As DNA, the CDR3 is TGCAGTGCTAACAGGAACACTGAAGCTTTCTTT. This codes for CSANRNTEAFF.

There are a few counts of this clone. This chain joins TRBV6-5 and TRBJ1-2; 7 bases line up with TRBD1. J was trimmed by 2 bases and V by 6 bases; bases with no gene match: 3. The CDR3 has 13 amino acids. Germline CDR1 and CDR2: MNHEY and SVGAGI. The CDR3, as DNA: TGTGCCAGCAGCCCGGGACAGAACTATGGCTACACCTTC. Encoded protein: CASSPGQNYGYTF.